In this sample, the clone carrying this T cell receptor beta chain turned up a few times. Antigen specificity is unknown. The V and J ends lost 4 bases and 0 bases, in that order; junction bases with no gene match: 14. Germline CDR1 is SGHRS and CDR2 is YFSETQ. This CDR3 has 18 amino acids. This entry is derived from a study of identical twins. TCRdb re-derived calls from the 5' RACE reads in MiXCR, one entry per CDR3 protein. The sample lists around 480,000 distinct CDR3 sequences, approximately 15% seen once, with 0.52% in the top ten. Study observations and caveats: Fewer insertions marked abundant cord blood beta clonotypes; young adult naive trended weakly, memory not at all. Excess twin sharing in beta out-of-frame sequences was weaker. Part of the zero-insertion signal could reflect confounding by invariant MAIT and iNKT cells.

These records were also assigned to another study, of yellow fever vaccine responses in identical twins.

Material: CD4+ T cells sorted from blood. This clonotype was obtained from a woman under 30 in good health. The chain joins TRBV5-1 to TRBJ2-3; 7 nucleotides agree with TRBD2. The CDR3 loop reads CASSPIAGGLISTDTQYF. CDR3 in DNA: TGCGCCAGCAGCCCTATCGCCGGGGGACTAATAAGCACAGATACGCAGTATTTT.